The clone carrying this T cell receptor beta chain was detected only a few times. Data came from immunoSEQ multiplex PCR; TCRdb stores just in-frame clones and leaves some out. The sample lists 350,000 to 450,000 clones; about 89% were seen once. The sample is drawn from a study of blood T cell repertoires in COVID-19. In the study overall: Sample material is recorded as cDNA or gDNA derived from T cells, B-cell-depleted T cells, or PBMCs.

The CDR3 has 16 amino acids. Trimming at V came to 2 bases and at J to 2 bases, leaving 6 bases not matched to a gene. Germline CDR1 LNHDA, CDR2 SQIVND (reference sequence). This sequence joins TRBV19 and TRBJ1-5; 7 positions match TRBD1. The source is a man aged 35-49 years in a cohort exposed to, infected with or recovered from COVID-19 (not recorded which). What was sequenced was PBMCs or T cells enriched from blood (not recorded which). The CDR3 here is CASSIFTGEGNQPQHF. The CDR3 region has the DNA TGTGCCAGTAGTATATTTACAGGGGAGGGCAATCAGCCCCAGCATTTT.